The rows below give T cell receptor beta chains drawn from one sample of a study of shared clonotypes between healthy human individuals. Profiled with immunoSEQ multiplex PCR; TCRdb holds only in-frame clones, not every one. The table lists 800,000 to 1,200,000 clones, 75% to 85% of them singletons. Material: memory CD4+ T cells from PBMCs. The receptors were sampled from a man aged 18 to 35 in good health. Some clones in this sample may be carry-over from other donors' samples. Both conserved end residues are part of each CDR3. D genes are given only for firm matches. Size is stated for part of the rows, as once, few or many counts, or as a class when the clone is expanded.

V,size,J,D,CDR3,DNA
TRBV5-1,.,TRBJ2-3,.,CASSRRVPEGDTQYF,TGCGCCAGCAGCAGGAGGGTCCCCGAGGGAGATACGCAGTATTTT
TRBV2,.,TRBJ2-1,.,CASSEEGWNEQFF,TGTGCCAGCAGTGAAGAGGGCTGGAATGAGCAGTTCTTC
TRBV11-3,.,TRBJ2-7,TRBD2,CASSLEGLAGGLSHEQYF,TGTGCCAGCAGCTTAGAGGGACTAGCGGGAGGCTTGTCCCACGAGCAGTACTTC
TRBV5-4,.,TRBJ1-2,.,CASSSVGVGGYTF,TGTGCCAGCAGCTCTGTGGGGGTTGGTGGCTACACCTTC
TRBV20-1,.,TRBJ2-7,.,CSARGPYEQYF,TGCAGTGCTAGGGGACCCTACGAGCAGTACTTC
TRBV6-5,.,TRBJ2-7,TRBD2,CASSYSGTSGYGQYF,TGTGCCAGCAGTTACTCTGGGACTAGCGGCTACGGGCAGTACTTC
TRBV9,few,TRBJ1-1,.,CASSVGGEGRRNTEAFF,TGTGCCAGCAGCGTAGGGGGAGAGGGGCGAAGAAACACTGAAGCTTTCTTT
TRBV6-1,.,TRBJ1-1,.,CAINSPRMNTEAFF,TGTGCCATCAATTCCCCGAGAATGAACACTGAAGCTTTCTTT
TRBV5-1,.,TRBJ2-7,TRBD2,CASSSWTSVEQYF,TGCGCCAGCAGCTCTTGGACTAGCGTCGAGCAGTACTTC
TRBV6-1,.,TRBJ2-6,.,CASTEQGAGANVLTF,TGTGCCAGCACCGAACAAGGGGCTGGGGCCAACGTCCTGACTTTC
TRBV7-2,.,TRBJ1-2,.,CASSLAGAVIYGYTF,TGTGCCAGCAGCTTAGCGGGGGCTGTCATCTATGGCTACACCTTC
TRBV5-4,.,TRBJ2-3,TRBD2,CASSDRDYDTDTQYF,TGTGCCAGCAGCGACCGGGACTACGACACAGATACGCAGTATTTT
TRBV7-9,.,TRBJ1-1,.,CASRPLGSEGARAFF,TGTGCCAGCAGGCCGTTGGGGTCGGAAGGGGCTAGAGCTTTCTTT
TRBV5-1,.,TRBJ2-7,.,CASSLDAREQYF,TGCGCCAGCAGCTTGGATGCGCGCGAGCAGTACTTC
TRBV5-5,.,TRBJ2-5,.,CASSRVGVQETQYF,TGTGCCAGCAGCCGTGTGGGAGTCCAAGAGACCCAGTACTTC
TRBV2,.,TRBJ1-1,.,CASSDEENTEAFF,TGTGCCAGCAGTGACGAGGAGAACACTGAAGCTTTCTTT
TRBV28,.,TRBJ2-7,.,CASSSVYEQYF,TGTGCCAGCAGTTCTGTCTACGAGCAGTACTTC
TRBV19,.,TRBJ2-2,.,CASSQMGFNTGELFF,TGTGCCAGTAGTCAGATGGGTTTCAACACCGGGGAGCTGTTTTTT
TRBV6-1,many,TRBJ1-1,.,CASSDQMNTEAFF,TGTGCCAGCAGTGACCAGATGAACACTGAAGCTTTCTTT
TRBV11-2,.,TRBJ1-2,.,CASGVGWAYGYTF,TGTGCCAGCGGGGTGGGGTGGGCCTATGGCTACACCTTC
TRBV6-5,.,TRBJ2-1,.,CASSDLALLFF,TGTGCCAGCAGTGACCTAGCCCTTTTGTTCTTC
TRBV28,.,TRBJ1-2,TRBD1,CASSSGTGGGYGYTF,TGTGCCAGCAGTTCGGGGACAGGAGGAGGCTATGGCTACACCTTC
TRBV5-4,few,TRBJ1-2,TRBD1,CASSSTWTGTLGGYTF,TGTGCCAGCAGCTCAACCTGGACAGGGACCCTAGGTGGCTACACCTTC
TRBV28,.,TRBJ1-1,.,CASSLSQGMNTEAFF,TGTGCCAGCAGTTTAAGTCAGGGGATGAACACTGAAGCTTTCTTT
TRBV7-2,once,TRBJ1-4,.,CASSYDRTNEKLFF,TGTGCCAGCAGCTATGACAGGACTAATGAAAAACTGTTTTTT
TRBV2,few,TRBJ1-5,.,CASSAVWSNQPQHF,TGTGCCAGCAGTGCAGTCTGGAGCAATCAGCCCCAGCATTTT
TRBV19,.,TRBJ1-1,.,CASTDGRRNTEAFF,TGTGCCAGTACCGACGGACGGAGGAACACTGAAGCTTTCTTT
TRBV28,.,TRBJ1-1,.,CASRTQRGEAFF,TGTGCCAGCAGGACTCAAAGGGGGGAAGCTTTCTTT
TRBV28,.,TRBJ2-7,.,CASSSGSSYEQYF,TGTGCCAGCAGCTCAGGGAGCTCCTACGAGCAGTACTTC
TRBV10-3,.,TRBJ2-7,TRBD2,CAIRDGSGSLYEQYF,TGTGCCATCAGGGACGGTAGCGGGAGTCTATACGAGCAGTACTTC
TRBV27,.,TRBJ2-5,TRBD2,CASSLRPTSGSRYF,TGTGCCAGCAGTTTACGACCTACTAGCGGGAGCCGGTACTTC
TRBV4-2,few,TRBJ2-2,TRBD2,CASSRPGLAGGVNTGELFF,TGTGCCAGCAGCCGTCCCGGACTAGCGGGAGGGGTGAACACCGGGGAGCTGTTTTTT
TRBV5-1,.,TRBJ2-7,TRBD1,CASSFWTGSSYEQYF,TGCGCCAGCAGCTTTTGGACAGGGAGCTCCTACGAGCAGTACTTC
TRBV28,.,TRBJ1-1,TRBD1,CASTNHGQGNTEAFF,TGTGCCAGCACGAACCACGGACAGGGGAACACTGAAGCTTTCTTT
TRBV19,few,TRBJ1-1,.,CASSIEREAEAFF,TGTGCCAGTAGTATAGAGAGGGAAGCTGAAGCTTTCTTT
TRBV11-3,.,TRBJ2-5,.,CASSKRISTYQETQYF,TGTGCCAGCTCTAAGCGGATCTCCACTTACCAAGAGACCCAGTACTTC
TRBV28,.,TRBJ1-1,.,CASSVRQAETEAFF,TGTGCCAGCAGTGTCCGACAGGCTGAAACTGAAGCTTTCTTT
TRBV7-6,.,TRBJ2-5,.,CASSLDGRGGETQYF,TGTGCCAGCAGCTTAGACGGGAGAGGTGGAGAGACCCAGTACTTC
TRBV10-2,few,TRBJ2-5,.,CASSETNGPIQETQYF,TGCGCCAGCAGTGAGACCAACGGACCAATCCAAGAGACCCAGTACTTC
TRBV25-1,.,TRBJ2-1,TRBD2,CASSDSGTLGEQFF,TGTGCCAGCAGTGATAGCGGGACTCTCGGTGAGCAGTTCTTC
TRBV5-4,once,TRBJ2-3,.,CASSPVPDTQYF,TGTGCCAGCAGCCCCGTCCCCGATACGCAGTATTTT
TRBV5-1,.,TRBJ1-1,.,CASSLGHLNTEAFF,TGCGCCAGCAGCTTGGGGCACTTGAACACTGAAGCTTTCTTT
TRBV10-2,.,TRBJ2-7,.,CASSDLAAPTGEQYF,TGCGCCAGCAGTGATCTGGCTGCTCCAACGGGTGAGCAGTACTTC
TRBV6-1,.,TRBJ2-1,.,CASREGVGFF,TGTGCCAGCAGGGAGGGGGTAGGGTTCTTC
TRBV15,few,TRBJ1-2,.,CATSRDVGGGYTF,TGTGCCACCAGCAGAGATGTCGGAGGTGGCTACACCTTC
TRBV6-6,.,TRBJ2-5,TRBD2,CASSPSGRRETQYF,TGTGCCAGCAGTCCTAGCGGGAGACGAGAGACCCAGTACTTC
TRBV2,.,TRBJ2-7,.,CASSDGRTYEQYF,TGTGCCAGCAGTGATGGTCGGACCTACGAGCAGTACTTC
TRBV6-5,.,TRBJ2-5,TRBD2,CASQGASGRIETQYF,TGTGCCTCCCAAGGGGCTAGCGGGAGGATTGAGACCCAGTACTTC
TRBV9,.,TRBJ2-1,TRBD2,CASSVTGTSPYNEQFF,TGTGCCAGCAGCGTGACCGGGACTAGCCCCTACAATGAGCAGTTCTTC